Below are 26 T cell receptor beta chains sequenced from a single sample in a study of blood T cell repertoires in COVID-19. The repertoire was sequenced with immunoSEQ multiplex PCR; TCRdb's copy has only in-frame clones and lacks some. The sample gives under 350,000 clones, roughly 89% of which show up once; 4.6% is in the top ten. Material for sequencing was peripheral blood. These receptors were collected from a man aged 40-50 years with acute or convalescent COVID-19.

V is TRBV5-1 and J is TRBJ1-2; D is uncertain. CDR1 is SGHRS, CDR2 YFSETQ, per germline. V was shortened by 7 bases and J by 8 bases, with 21 bases between the two germline ends. The CDR3 is 14 amino acids. For the CDR3, the DNA is TGCGCCAGCCAAGAGTCCGAGGGCGCGGGGGGCTACACCTTC. Its protein is CASQESEGAGGYTF.

The J gene is TRBJ2-4, the V gene TRBV3-1 (or the pseudogene TRBV3-2); possibly TRBD2 for D (5 bases). The CDR3 runs 15 residues. Germline V lookup: CDR1 LGHDT, CDR2 YNNKEL (reference sequence). The V end lost 1 base, the J end lost 9 bases, and 16 bases lay between the germline ends. CDR3 DNA: TGTGCCAGCAGCCAAGTAGCGACATTCAAGACCATTCAGTACTTC. This encodes CASSQVATFKTIQYF.

CDR3 nucleotide sequence: TGCGCCAGCAGCTCGAGCGGATACTTAACACAGGGGGAGAATGGCTACACCTTC. Translation: CASSSSGYLTQGENGYTF. V gene TRBV5-1 combines with J gene TRBJ1-2; TRBD1 agrees at 8 bases. Germline V lookup: CDR1 SGHRS, CDR2 YFSETQ. The CDR3 is 18 amino acids. J gave up 6 bases and V 3 bases, and 19 bases lay outside the gene matches.

This clone was detected only once. A junction end diverges from the germline sequence, so it may reflect a read error. The chain is built from TRBV30 and TRBJ1-1; 12 bases agree with TRBD1. CDR1 GTSNPN and CDR2 SVGIG come from the germline V gene (reference sequence). This CDR3 is built from 13 residues. The CDR3 here is CAWSAWDRGPPSF. DNA for the CDR3: TGTGCCTGGAGTGCGTGGGACAGGGGGCCCCCTTCCTTT.

CDR3 region: CASSLLGAAYNEQFF. For the CDR3, the DNA is TGTGCCAGCAGCCTTCTAGGGGCAGCCTACAATGAGCAGTTCTTC. The chain combines TRBV7-2 with TRBJ2-1; a possible D gene is TRBD1 (5 bases). CDR1 and CDR2 (germline): SGHTA, FQGNSA. The CDR3 runs 15 residues. V was pared by 5 bases and J by 2 bases, with 13 bases between.

The gene calls are TRBV30 and TRBJ2-3; no definite D call. Deletions cut 0 bases from V and 0 bases from J, with 16 bases between. The length of the CDR3 is 17 residues. Germline V CDR1 and CDR2: GTSNPN, SVGIG (reference sequence). CDR3 DNA sequence: TGTGCCTGGAGTGTATTCGTAGGAACGACTAGCACAGATACGCAGTATTTT. This translates into CAWSVFVGTTSTDTQYF.

CDR3 protein: CATARTGANNEQFF. The CDR3 nucleotides read TGTGCCACCGCGAGGACAGGGGCAAACAATGAGCAGTTCTTC. J is TRBJ2-1 and V is TRBV24-1; 9 bases agree with TRBD1. Germline assignment: CDR1 KGHDR and CDR2 SFDVKD. The CDR3 has 14 amino acids. V shed 9 bases and J 5 bases; nucleotides not matched to a gene: 7.

The chain carries TRBV11-2 and TRBJ1-5; TRBD1 matches 10 bases. This CDR3 has 17 amino acids. The germline V gene encodes CDR1 SGHAT and CDR2 FQNNGV. J gave up 2 bases and V 4 bases, and 8 bases lay outside the gene matches. The CDR3 spells CASSSARDRGGNQPQHF. The CDR3, as DNA: TGTGCCAGCAGCTCCGCCCGGGACAGGGGAGGCAATCAGCCCCAGCATTTT.

This clone has just a few counts. The chain has TRBV6-1 and TRBJ1-6; D remains ambiguous. V was clipped by 2 bases and J by 9 bases, with 14 bases between them. Germline V CDR1 and CDR2: MNHNS, SASEGT. This CDR3 is 15 amino acids long. CDR3 sequence (DNA): TGTGCCAGCAGTGAAAACGGAGGGAGTGGTTCACCCCTCCACTTT. It specifies CASSENGGSGSPLHF.

The rearrangement joins TRBV13 to TRBJ1-2, with D unresolved. The CDR3 sequence is 14 residues long. V was pared by 1 base and J by 0 bases, with 6 bases between. The germline CDR1 and CDR2 sequences are PRHDT and FYEKMQ (reference sequence). Written as DNA, the CDR3 is TGTGCCAGCAGCTTAGAGGCGGCTAACTATGGCTACACCTTC. This codes for CASSLEAANYGYTF.

The rearrangement links TRBV6-5 to TRBJ1-2; 8 nucleotides align to TRBD1. V lost 10 bases to trimming and J lost 8 bases; unmatched junction nucleotides: 9. From germline, CDR1 is MNHEY and CDR2 SVGAGI. The CDR3 runs to 12 residues. CDR3 DNA: TGTGCCACCATGGACAGGGCTCGCGGCTACACCTTC. Translating gives CATMDRARGYTF.

The gene calls are TRBV28 and TRBJ1-2; D may be TRBD1 (5 bases). The germline V and J ends were trimmed by 5 bases and 7 bases, with 11 bases remaining between them. Germline V gene lookup returns CDR1 MDHEN and CDR2 SYDVKM. CDR3 length: 12 amino acids. The CDR3 DNA reads as TGTGCCAGCAGTGTTCTCGGGGGTGGCTACACCTTC. Its protein is CASSVLGGGYTF.

This clone came up once. This chain connects TRBV2 to TRBJ2-7; 10 nucleotides align to TRBD1. Looked up from germline, CDR1 is SNHLY and CDR2 is FYNNEI. Losses at the gene ends were 4 bases for V and 0 bases for J; bases not matched to a gene: 6. This CDR3 comprises 16 residues. The DNA for the CDR3 is TGTGCCAGCAGTGTTAAGGGACAGGGGCCCTCCTACGAGCAGTACTTC. It specifies CASSVKGQGPSYEQYF.

This chain uses TRBV10-3 with TRBJ1-1, with TRBD1 matching 7 bases. Trimming cost V 6 bases and J 4 bases; bases outside gene matches: 5. Germline lookup yields CDR1 ENHRY and CDR2 SYGVKD. The CDR3 spans 13 residues. The CDR3 nucleotides are TGTGCCATCAGCCAGGGGGTGGGCACTGAAGCTTTCTTT. It encodes CAISQGVGTEAFF.

This clone came up once. The gene calls are TRBV7-2 and TRBJ2-2; D is undetermined. Germline CDR1 reads SGHTA; CDR2 reads FQGNSA. The CDR3 consists of 13 residues. With 2 bases removed from V and 5 bases from J, the gap between germline ends came to 6 bases. CDR3 in DNA: TGTGCCAGCAGCTTACTAGGAACCGGGGAGCTGTTTTTT. Translating gives CASSLLGTGELFF. Supplemented by reference TRBV7-2 and TRBJ2-2, the full variable domain reads GAGVSQSPSNKVTEKGKDVELRCDPISGHTALYWYRQSLGQGLEFLIYFQGNSAPDKSGLPSDRFSAERTGGSVSTLTIQRTQQEDSAVYLCASSLLGTGELFFGEGSRLTVL.

CDR3 bases: TGTGCCAGCAGCCCAACCACAGGGGTGCATGGCTACACCTTC. Its translation is CASSPTTGVHGYTF. V and J are TRBV7-9 and TRBJ1-2, with TRBD1 matching 7 bases. Losses at the gene ends were 5 bases for V and 6 bases for J; bases not matched to a gene: 9. Germline CDR1 is SEHNR and CDR2 is FQNEAQ (reference sequence). There are 14 residues in the CDR3.

This clone was detected once. This chain links TRBV3-1 (or the pseudogene TRBV3-2) with TRBJ2-7; no firm D call. The ends were cut back, 0 bases at V and 7 bases at J, with 4 bases in the middle. Germline values: CDR1 LGHDT, CDR2 YNNKEL (reference sequence). The CDR3 has 11 amino acids. This CDR3 reads CASSQEREQYF. For the CDR3, the DNA is TGTGCCAGCAGCCAAGAGCGGGAGCAGTACTTC.

J is TRBJ2-7 and V is TRBV5-1, with D perhaps TRBD1 (6 bases). The CDR3 extends over 12 amino acids. Trimming removed 8 bases from V and 7 bases from J, with 16 bases in between. Looked up from germline, CDR1 is SGHRS and CDR2 is YFSETQ. CDR3 in DNA: TGCGCCAGTTCCCTACAGGGTGAAGAGCAGTACTTC. This gives the protein CASSLQGEEQYF.

This clone was seen only a few times. The chain links TRBV2 to TRBJ1-6; D ambiguous. V lost 6 bases to trimming and J lost 3 bases, with 12 bases between them. The CDR3 consists of 15 residues. Per the germline V gene, CDR1 is SNHLY and CDR2 is FYNNEI. The chain's CDR3 is CASRGTGDYNSPLHF. DNA for the CDR3: TGTGCCAGCAGGGGAACCGGGGACTATAATTCACCCCTCCACTTT.

V and J are TRBV29-1 and TRBJ1-2; D is unresolved. The length of the CDR3 is 11 residues. CDR1 and CDR2 from the germline V gene are SQVTM and ANQGSEA. Trimming removed 4 bases from V and 0 bases from J, with 3 bases in between. CDR3 coding DNA: TGCAGCGTTGTCTCTAACTATGGCTACACCTTC. It translates to CSVVSNYGYTF.

This chain uses TRBV11-2 with TRBJ1-4; D call uncertain. The germline V and J ends were trimmed by 1 base and 3 bases, with 12 bases remaining between them. This CDR3 region has 16 residues. In germline, CDR1 is SGHAT, CDR2 FQNNGV. In DNA, the CDR3 is TGTGCCAGCAGCTTAGGGCCTCGGGGAGCTAATGAAAAACTGTTTTTT. Its protein product is CASSLGPRGANEKLFF.

The V call is TRBV19, the J call TRBJ2-3; the D is unclear. The germline V gene encodes CDR1 LNHDA and CDR2 SQIVND (reference sequence). This CDR3 comprises 12 residues. V lost 6 bases and J 2 bases, leaving 6 bases between the germline ends. The CDR3 reads CASSHFTDTQYF. The CDR3 nucleotides read TGTGCCAGTAGCCATTTCACAGATACGCAGTATTTT.

The rearrangement uses TRBV14 and TRBJ1-2; 7 bases line up with TRBD1. In germline, CDR1 is SGHDN, CDR2 FVKESK. With 5 bases clipped from V and 4 bases from J, the junction kept 10 bases outside the gene matches. The CDR3 is 15 residues long. CDR3 in DNA: TGTGCCAGCAGCGCCCGACAGGGAGCAATCTATGGCTACACCTTC. It is translated as CASSARQGAIYGYTF.

Of note for this clone: Other DNA sequences in the same sample also yield this CDR3. The chain is built from TRBV5-1 and TRBJ1-1; 8 bases line up with TRBD1. V was pared by 4 bases and J by 2 bases, with 4 bases of the junction left unmatched. Germline CDR1 is SGHRS and CDR2 is YFSETQ. The length of the CDR3 is 14 residues. Written as DNA, the CDR3 is TGCGCCAGCAGCACCGGACAGGGTAACACTGAAGCTTTCTTT. It translates to CASSTGQGNTEAFF.

This clone has a single count. CDR3 amino acids: CASSRGGFYNEQFF. Here the CDR3 DNA reads TGTGCCAGCAGCCGGGGGGGATTTTACAATGAGCAGTTCTTC. V and J are TRBV6-5 and TRBJ2-1; 8 bases agree with TRBD2. Germline trimming cut 6 bases from V and 4 bases from J; bases unmatched to any gene: 5. There are 14 residues in the CDR3. Germline V lookup: CDR1 MNHEY, CDR2 SVGAGI.

This clone was seen only once. The J gene is TRBJ1-6, the V gene TRBV9, with D uncertain. Between the trimmed V and J ends, which lost 0 bases and 7 bases, there was a span of 8 bases. Germline-derived CDR1 and CDR2 are SGDLS and YYNGEE. CDR3 size: 14 residues. CDR3 DNA: TGTGCCAGCAGCGTAGGGCCTTGGAATTCACCCCTCCACTTT. It specifies CASSVGPWNSPLHF.